The 26 T cell receptor beta chains presented below share a single source sample, sequenced in a study of T cell repertoires in cytomegalovirus infection (dated by TCRdb to the late 2010s). Sequenced using an Illumina HiSeq 1500. TCRdb's own reprocessing of the public reads used fastp at Q25 and MiXCR and kept productive beta chains. Under each unique CDR3 protein, matching rows form one entry showing the most common genes and DNA. This sample is represented by around 320,000 distinct CDR3 sequences; 8% to 9.5% of them were singletons. Jointly, the top ten make up about 4.5% of the sample. The sequenced material came from PBMCs. All receptors come from a human donor in good health (CMV status not recorded). Some clones in this sample may be carry-over from other donors' samples.

This clonotype was seen ten or more times. The V gene is TRBV2, the J gene TRBJ2-5, with TRBD1 matching 10 bases. The CDR3 runs to 15 residues. CDR1 is SNHLY, CDR2 FYNNEI, per germline. Losses at the gene ends were 7 bases for V and 2 bases for J; bases not matched to a gene: 7. The CDR3 reads CASTRDRGGQETQYF. The CDR3 DNA reads TGTGCCAGCACCCGGGACAGGGGAGGGCAAGAGACCCAGTACTTC.

This clonotype showed up many times. The chain combines TRBV11-2 with TRBJ2-5; D is perhaps TRBD1 or TRBD2 (5 bases each). The CDR3 totals 13 residues. Trimming removed 4 bases from V and 7 bases from J, with 13 bases in between. CDR1 SGHAT and CDR2 FQNNGV come from the germline V gene. CDR3 coding DNA: TGTGCCAGCAGCTCGACCAGGGACGTGACCCAGTACTTC. Translation: CASSSTRDVTQYF. The full variable domain, its missing parts supplied by reference TRBV11-2 and TRBJ2-5, is EAGVAQSPRYKIIEKRQSVAFWCNPISGHATLYWYQQILGQGPKLLIQFQNNGVVDDSQLPKDRFSAERLKGVDSTLKIQPAKLEDSAVYLCASSSTRDVTQYFGPGTRLLVL.

This clonotype was counted many times. V gene TRBV7-7 combines with J gene TRBJ2-1, with TRBD2 identical over 10 bases. The CDR3 length is 15 residues. J gave up 9 bases and V 3 bases, and 8 bases lay outside the gene matches. Germline V gives CDR1 SSHAT, CDR2 FNYEAQ (reference sequence). Here the CDR3 DNA reads TGTGCCAGCAGCTTGATAGCGGGGGGCGGGGGTGAGCAGTTCTTC. This codes for CASSLIAGGGGEQFF. Combining the CDR3 with reference TRBV7-7 and TRBJ2-1 gives the whole variable domain GAGVSQSPRYKVTKRGQDVTLRCDPISSHATLYWYQQALGQGPEFLTYFNYEAQPDKSGLPSDRFSAERPEGSISTLTIQRTEQRDSAMYRCASSLIAGGGGEQFFGPGTRLTVL.

This clonotype has at least ten counts. The rearrangement joins TRBV7-2 to TRBJ2-1; D may be TRBD2 (6 bases). The V end lost 4 bases, the J end lost 7 bases, and 14 bases lay between the germline ends. The CDR3 consists of 14 residues. CDR1 SGHTA and CDR2 FQGNSA come from the germline V gene. CDR3 sequence (DNA): TGTGCCAGCAGCTGGGTACGTGGGGGGAATGAGCAGTTCTTC. It translates to CASSWVRGGNEQFF.

This rearrangement joins TRBV20-1 to TRBJ2-3; 9 nucleotides line up with TRBD2. The junction had 7 bases not matched to a gene; V was cut back by 3 bases and J by 3 bases. Germline CDR1 DFQATT, CDR2 SNEGSKA (reference sequence). This CDR3 region has 15 residues. The CDR3: CSASIRSGRTDTQYF. As DNA, the CDR3 is TGCAGTGCTAGTATCCGAAGCGGGAGGACAGATACGCAGTATTTT.

The rearrangement uses TRBV12-3 or TRBV12-4 and TRBJ1-2; 7 nucleotides agree with TRBD1. Trimming removed 8 bases from V and 7 bases from J; junction bases left unmatched: 13. The CDR3 totals 14 residues. This chain's CDR3 is CASRTGQALSGYTF. The CDR3 DNA is TGTGCCAGCCGAACAGGACAGGCTTTAAGTGGCTACACCTTC.

This clonotype was counted a few times. This chain joins TRBV3-1 and TRBJ1-1; TRBD1 aligns across 7 bases. V shed 7 bases and J 6 bases; nucleotides not matched to a gene: 8. The CDR3 contains 13 residues. Germline CDR1 reads LGHDT; CDR2 reads YNNKEL (reference sequence). This chain's CDR3 is CASTRGDSSEAFF. The CDR3 DNA reads as TGTGCCAGCACCCGCGGGGACAGCTCTGAAGCTTTCTTT.

This clonotype was observed many times. The rearrangement joins TRBV25-1 to TRBJ2-3; D may correspond to TRBD1 or TRBD2 (5 bases each). Per germline, CDR1 MGHDK and CDR2 SYGVNS. CDR3 length: 17 residues. V dropped 1 base and J dropped 2 bases, with 16 bases sitting between them. CDR3 bases: TGTGCCAGCAGTGAATCGGTCAGGGAGATCAACACAGATACGCAGTATTTT. Translation: CASSESVREINTDTQYF.

This clonotype was detected ten times or more. The rearrangement joins TRBV11-2 to TRBJ1-1; a weak D match, TRBD1 (5 bases). Trimming left V 5 bases short and J 3 bases short, with 19 bases between. Germline-derived CDR1 and CDR2 are SGHAT and FQNNGV. The CDR3 totals 16 residues. The CDR3 here is CASSPRVGSGDTEAFF. As DNA, the CDR3 is TGTGCCAGCAGCCCGCGGGTCGGTTCGGGGGACACTGAAGCTTTCTTT.

This clonotype was picked up a small number of times. The rearrangement uses TRBV4-3 and TRBJ1-5, with D uncertain. This CDR3 contains 16 residues. CDR1 and CDR2 (germline): LGHNA, YSLEER. V lost 0 bases, J lost 0 bases, and 9 bases lay in between. CDR3 nucleotide sequence: TGCGCCAGCAGCCAAGAGGCATCCTATAGCAATCAGCCCCAGCATTTT. Its translation: CASSQEASYSNQPQHF.

This clonotype was found a few times. The chain has TRBV13 and TRBJ2-7; TRBD2 matches at 15 bases. The CDR3 has 15 residues. With 5 bases clipped from V and 2 bases from J, the junction kept 1 base outside the gene matches. Germline V lookup: CDR1 PRHDT, CDR2 FYEKMQ (reference sequence). The CDR3 reads CASSRTSGGAYEQYF. CDR3 in DNA: TGTGCCAGCAGCCGGACTAGCGGGGGGGCCTACGAGCAGTACTTC.

The chain is built from TRBV5-4 and TRBJ1-1, with D possibly matching TRBD1 (6 bases). CDR3 length equals 15 residues. Trimming left V 0 bases short and J 7 bases short, with 16 bases between. Germline loops: CDR1 SGHNT, CDR2 YYREEE (reference sequence). DNA of the CDR3: TGTGCCAGCAGCTTGGGAACAAGGACAGTGATTGAAGCTTTCTTT. It codes for CASSLGTRTVIEAFF.

The CDR3 DNA reads TGTGCCAGCAGCGCGACGGGGCGGCCGGCTTTCTTT. This sequence encodes CASSATGRPAFF. The chain is built from TRBV7-2 and TRBJ1-1; maybe TRBD1 (5 bases). CDR3 size: 12 residues. Germline V gives CDR1 SGHTA, CDR2 FQGNSA. V shed 5 bases and J shed 11 bases, with 15 bases lying between them.

This clonotype showed up many times. The gene calls are TRBV6-2 or TRBV6-3 and TRBJ2-3; either TRBD1 or TRBD2 may fit D (5 bases each). V shed 0 bases and J shed 7 bases, with 14 bases lying between them. This CDR3 contains 15 residues. Germline V lookup: CDR1 MNHEY, CDR2 SVGEGT. The CDR3 protein is CASSYSTGTRNTQYF. The CDR3 DNA reads TGTGCCAGCAGTTACTCAACCGGGACGAGGAATACGCAGTATTTT.

This clonotype has just a few counts. The chain is built from TRBV7-2 and TRBJ1-5, with TRBD1 matching over 7 bases. V shed 5 bases, J shed 6 bases, and the junction held 1 base outside the gene matches. This CDR3 region has 12 residues. CDR1 and CDR2 (germline): SGHTA, FQGNSA. The CDR3 region has the DNA TGTGCCAGCAGCGACAGGGTTCAGCCCCAGCATTTT. Amino acids: CASSDRVQPQHF.

This clonotype was seen ten or more times. The chain has TRBV7-2 and TRBJ2-1, with 11 bases aligning to TRBD2. CDR1 is SGHTA, CDR2 FQGNSA, per germline. V lost 1 base, J lost 2 bases, and 1 base stayed unmatched. This CDR3 is built from 16 residues. The CDR3 loop is CASSLGLAGTYNEQFF. The DNA of the CDR3 is TGTGCCAGCAGCTTAGGACTAGCGGGGACCTACAATGAGCAGTTCTTC.

The V call is TRBV27, the J call TRBJ2-7, with D maybe TRBD2 (7 bases). Deletions cut 2 bases from V and 3 bases from J, with 14 bases between. The CDR3 has 15 amino acids. Germline V gene lookup returns CDR1 MNHEY and CDR2 SMNVEV (reference sequence). The CDR3 DNA sequence: TGTGCCAGCAGTTTAAATGCGGGGGCCGTCTACGAGCAGTACTTC. Translated: CASSLNAGAVYEQYF.

This clonotype was counted ten times or more. The J gene is TRBJ2-2, the V gene TRBV4-3; D gene ambiguous. The CDR3 loop spans 14 amino acids. Germline values: CDR1 LGHNA, CDR2 YSLEER. V lost 4 bases to trimming and J lost 5 bases, with 11 bases between them. CDR3 loop: CASSRAPGTGELFF. The CDR3 DNA sequence: TGCGCCAGCAGCCGCGCCCCCGGAACCGGGGAGCTGTTTTTT.

The chain recombines TRBV6-2 or TRBV6-3 with TRBJ1-5; D is undetermined. Looked up from germline, CDR1 is MNHEY and CDR2 is SVGEGT. Trimming pared 7 bases from V and 1 base from J, leaving 14 bases between. This CDR3 has 15 amino acids. The CDR3 coding sequence is TGTGCCAGCACCCCCGCATTCCTAAGCAATCAGCCCCAGCATTTT. Encoded protein: CASTPAFLSNQPQHF.

In this sample, this clonotype turned up many times. The chain joins TRBV7-6 to TRBJ2-3; 8 nucleotides match TRBD2. V gave up 5 bases and J gave up 2 bases; unmatched junction bases: 3. CDR1 and CDR2 from the germline V gene are SGHVS and FNYEAQ. There are 14 residues in the CDR3. The CDR3 loop reads CASSDSGNTDTQYF. CDR3 sequence (DNA): TGTGCCAGCAGCGATAGCGGGAACACAGATACGCAGTATTTT.

This clonotype was seen a few times. The CDR3 is CASSPIRDHEQYF. The CDR3 DNA is TGTGCCAGCAGTCCCATCAGGGACCACGAGCAGTACTTC. The chain links TRBV12-3 or TRBV12-4 to TRBJ2-7; either TRBD1 or TRBD2 may fit D (5 bases each). Trimming left V 5 bases short and J 5 bases short, with 13 bases between. There are 13 residues in the CDR3.

The chain has TRBV28 and TRBJ1-5; TRBD1 is a possible D gene (6 bases). This CDR3 contains 15 residues. V was shortened by 10 bases and J by 0 bases, with 16 bases between the two germline ends. Germline V gene sequence: CDR1 MDHEN, CDR2 SYDVKM. CDR3 in DNA: TGTGCCACCAGGGGAGGAGGTCCTAGCAATCAGCCCCAGCATTTT. Translating gives CATRGGGPSNQPQHF. The whole variable domain, filled in from reference TRBV28 and TRBJ1-5, reads DVKVTQSSRYLVKRTGEKVFLECVQDMDHENMFWYRQDPGLGLRLIYFSYDVKMKEKGDIPEGYSVSREKKERFSLILESASTNQTSMYLCATRGGGPSNQPQHFGDGTRLSIL.

This clonotype was counted a few times. The V and J genes are TRBV27 and TRBJ2-1, with D possibly being TRBD2 (5 bases). V was cut by 0 bases and J by 8 bases, with 8 bases left in between. CDR1 and CDR2 from the germline V gene are MNHEY and SMNVEV (reference sequence). The CDR3 runs 13 residues. The CDR3 DNA reads as TGTGCCAGCAGTTTATCCCGGGGAGATGAGCAGTTCTTC. Translation gives CASSLSRGDEQFF.

The rearrangement uses TRBV7-6 and TRBJ2-1; 11 bases match TRBD1. The ends lost 5 bases at V and 8 bases at J; junction bases unmatched: 5. The CDR3 totals 14 residues. CDR1 is SGHVS and CDR2 is FNYEAQ in the germline V gene. CDR3 residues: CASSLRTGGDEQFF. The CDR3 bases are TGTGCCAGCAGCCTTCGGACAGGGGGCGATGAGCAGTTCTTC.

This clonotype was seen ten or more times. This chain joins TRBV2 and TRBJ2-3, with a possible D match to TRBD2 (5 bases). Trimming shortened V by 8 bases and J by 0 bases, and 18 bases separated the two germline ends. The CDR3 is made up of 16 amino acids. Germline CDR1 reads SNHLY; CDR2 reads FYNNEI. The CDR3 is CASLDASPTSTDTQYF. CDR3 nucleotide sequence: TGTGCCAGCCTCGACGCTAGCCCAACTAGCACAGATACGCAGTATTTT.

In its sample, this clonotype was seen many times. The rearrangement joins TRBV5-6 to TRBJ1-1; D is ambiguous. V was cut by 0 bases and J by 1 base, with 10 bases left in between. Germline CDR1 SGHDT, CDR2 YYEEEE. The CDR3 is made up of 15 amino acids. DNA of the CDR3: TGTGCCAGCAGCTTGGCTCTAGGGAGGAACACTGAAGCTTTCTTT. As protein: CASSLALGRNTEAFF.